The rows below give T cell receptor beta chains drawn from one sample of a study of blood T cell repertoires in COVID-19. TCRdb keeps only in-frame clones here, not all; method: immunoSEQ multiplex PCR. The sample records around 250,000 clones, roughly nine tenths being singletons. The material sequenced was PBMCs or T cells enriched from blood (not recorded which). The receptors derive from a human donor in a cohort exposed to, infected with or recovered from COVID-19 (not recorded which). The donor label of this sample is uncertain. Each CDR3 is given with its conserved first and last residue. The D gene is left open where the match is weak. Clone size, where shown, is once, few, many, or a class for clones that have expanded.

D	J	size	V	DNA	CDR3
TRBD1	TRBJ1-6	once	TRBV7-9	TGTGCCAGCAGCTTAGGTCGTCAGGGGGCTAGGAATTCACCCCTCCACTTT	CASSLGRQGARNSPLHF
NA	TRBJ2-7	NA	TRBV10-3	TGTGCCATCAGGGGACTCTACGAGCAGTACTTC	CAIRGLYEQYF
NA	TRBJ2-5	NA	TRBV6-6	TGTGCCAGCGGCCCCCAAGAGACCCAGTACTTC	CASGPQETQYF
NA	TRBJ2-3	NA	TRBV7-3	TGTGCCAGCAGCTCACAGGGTCCAGATACGCAGTATTTT	CASSSQGPDTQYF
TRBD2	TRBJ2-1	NA	TRBV4-1	TGCGCCAGCAGGGAGAGCGGGGTTTCCAATGAGCAGTTCTTC	CASRESGVSNEQFF
TRBD1	TRBJ2-5	NA	TRBV4-2	TGTGCCAGCAGCCAAGTACAGGGGAACCAAGAGACCCAGTACTTC	CASSQVQGNQETQYF
NA	TRBJ2-5	NA	TRBV18	TGTGCCAGCTCACCGGACTTTCAAGAGACCCAGTACTTC	CASSPDFQETQYF
NA	TRBJ1-1	NA	TRBV18	TGTGCCAGCGAGAACGAGGCGCGCACTGAAGCTTTCTTT	CASENEARTEAFF
NA	TRBJ2-7	NA	TRBV9	TGTGCCAGCAGCGTAGGCGGAGAATCACCCTACGAGCAGTACTTC	CASSVGGESPYEQYF
TRBD2	TRBJ2-3	NA	TRBV5-1	TGCGCCAGCAGCGTGAGGACTAGCGGGTATACGCAGTATTTT	CASSVRTSGYTQYF
NA	TRBJ1-5	NA	TRBV7-2	TGTGCCAGCAGCGCCATTCGACAGGACCATCAGCCCCAGCATTTT	CASSAIRQDHQPQHF
NA	TRBJ1-5	NA	TRBV27	TGTGCCAGCAGTTATCGTCGGGGGGTCGACGCTTGGCCCCAGCATTTT	CASSYRRGVDAWPQHF
NA	TRBJ1-4	NA	TRBV19	TGTGCCAGTATCCCGTATGTCGGGGCAACTAATGAAAAACTGTTTTTT	CASIPYVGATNEKLFF
TRBD1	TRBJ1-4	NA	TRBV7-9	TGTGCCAGCAGCTTTACCGGGACAGAGAATGAAAAACTGTTTTTT	CASSFTGTENEKLFF
NA	TRBJ2-4	NA	TRBV27	TGTGCCAGCAGTTTATCGAGGGCCAAAAACATTCAGTACTTC	CASSLSRAKNIQYF
NA	TRBJ2-7	NA	TRBV2	TGTGCCAGCAGGACCCCGGGGGTTAGCAATGAGCAGTACTTC	CASRTPGVSNEQYF
TRBD1	TRBJ2-7	NA	TRBV30	TGTGCCTGGCAGAACCAAGGGGGCTATTACCCTTCCTACGAGCAGTACTTC	CAWQNQGGYYPSYEQYF
NA	TRBJ2-3	few	TRBV5-1	TGCGCCAGCAGCTTGGGGGGCCCCAGCACAGATACGCAGTATTTT	CASSLGGPSTDTQYF
NA	TRBJ2-3	NA	TRBV18	TGTGCCAGCTCACCAGTCCCTAGCGCCGAGGGTACGCAGTATTTT	CASSPVPSAEGTQYF
NA	TRBJ2-3	NA	TRBV7-2	TGTGCCAGCAGCATTCATCGCACAGATACGCAGTATTTT	CASSIHRTDTQYF
TRBD1	TRBJ2-1	NA	TRBV7-9	TGTGCCAGCAGTCTTACCGGGACAGGGAACAATGAGCAGTTCTTC	CASSLTGTGNNEQFF
NA	TRBJ2-7	once	TRBV21-1	TGTGCCAGCAGCAAAGTACCCAGGGATGTAGGAGAGCAGTACTTC	CASSKVPRDVGEQYF
TRBD1	TRBJ1-2	NA	TRBV7-8	TGTGCCAGCAGCCTCACCCCTCTTGTGAGTGTCGGGACAGCCTATGGCTACACCTTC	CASSLTPLVSVGTAYGYTF
TRBD1	TRBJ2-7	NA	TRBV5-1	TGCGCCAGCACGACAGGGGGATCCTCCTACGAGCAGTACTTC	CASTTGGSSYEQYF
NA	TRBJ1-3	NA	TRBV4-3	TGCGCCAGCAGCCCGCAGGGGTCTCCTGGAAACACCATATATTTT	CASSPQGSPGNTIYF
TRBD2	TRBJ2-7	NA	TRBV24-1	TGTGCCACCAGTGATATCGGGACTAGCGGTCACTACGAGCAGTACTTC	CATSDIGTSGHYEQYF
TRBD1	TRBJ1-2	NA	TRBV4-2	TGTGCCAGCAGCCGCGGAGGCCGGGACAGTCTTTCCTATGGCTACACCTTC	CASSRGGRDSLSYGYTF
TRBD1	TRBJ1-5	NA	TRBV27	TGTGCCAGCAGACCAACAGGGGGGTATCAGCCCCAGCATTTT	CASRPTGGYQPQHF
TRBD1	TRBJ2-7	once	TRBV7-9	TGTGCCAGCAGCGCTCGGGGACAGCCTTACGAGCAGTACTTC	CASSARGQPYEQYF
TRBD1	TRBJ2-3	NA	TRBV6-4	TGTGCCAGCAGTGACTCTAACAGGGGGCTTGGTACGCAGTATTTT	CASSDSNRGLGTQYF
TRBD2	TRBJ2-3	once	TRBV4-1	TGCGCCAGCAGCCAAGGCGGGGGGGCCGAAGATACGCAGTATTTT	CASSQGGGAEDTQYF
TRBD2	TRBJ2-1	NA	TRBV5-1	TGCGCCAGCAGCTTGTCTAGCGGGGGGCCCTTCAATGAGCAGTTCTTC	CASSLSSGGPFNEQFF
NA	TRBJ1-6	many	TRBV5-4	TGTGCCAGCAGTCGCGGATCAAATTCACCCCTCCACTTT	CASSRGSNSPLHF
TRBD2	TRBJ2-2	NA	TRBV19	TGTGCCAGTAGTCCCACTGGGGCTAGCGGGCTAGGGGGGGAGCTGTTTTTT	CASSPTGASGLGGELFF
TRBD2	TRBJ2-5	NA	TRBV30	TGTGCCTGGGCTAGCGGGGACGAGACCCAGTACTTC	CAWASGDETQYF
NA	TRBJ2-3	NA	TRBV5-4	TGTGCCACTCGGCAGGGCGGCACTAGCACAGATACGCAGTATTTT	CATRQGGTSTDTQYF
NA	TRBJ1-1	NA	TRBV5-4	TGTGCCAGCAGCTTCCCAGGGGCCGACACTGAAGCTTTCTTT	CASSFPGADTEAFF
TRBD1	TRBJ1-1	NA	TRBV7-9	TGTGCCAGCAGCGAAGCCGGGACAGACACTGAAGCTTTCTTT	CASSEAGTDTEAFF
NA	TRBJ2-5	NA	TRBV4-1	TGCGCCAGCAGCCAAGATCCTCACGGACTTATACAAGAGACCCAGTACTTC	CASSQDPHGLIQETQYF
NA	TRBJ2-3	NA	TRBV4-2	TGTGCCAGCAGCCAAGAAGCCCCCAGGAAGTTCGTTTACGGGGGTGATACGCAGTATTTT	CASSQEAPRKFVYGGDTQYF
NA	TRBJ1-5	NA	TRBV5-1	TGCGCCAGCAGTTCCGGGGGGAACAATCAGCCCCAGCATTTT	CASSSGGNNQPQHF
NA	TRBJ1-3	NA	TRBV1	TGCACCAGCAGCCCAGGACAGGGTAGGGATGGCGATGGAAACACCATATATTTT	CTSSPGQGRDGDGNTIYF
NA	TRBJ2-3	NA	TRBV18	TGTGCCAGCTCCCCGGAGGCCGCGGGGTCAGATACGCAGTATTTT	CASSPEAAGSDTQYF
NA	TRBJ1-1	NA	TRBV29-1	TGCAGCGTCGACACAGGGAACACTGAAGCTTTCTTT	CSVDTGNTEAFF
NA	TRBJ1-4	NA	TRBV24-1	TGTGCCACCAGTGATCAACAACAGGAAAAACTGTTTTTT	CATSDQQQEKLFF
NA	TRBJ2-2	NA	TRBV10-3	TGTGCCATCAGTGGTACCGGGATCTCGGGCACCGGGGAGCTGTTTTTT	CAISGTGISGTGELFF
NA	TRBJ1-2	NA	TRBV6-5	TGTGCCAGTTGGGACACTACTAACTATGGCTACACCTTC	CASWDTTNYGYTF
NA	TRBJ1-3	once	TRBV7-2	TGTGCCAGCAGCTTAGCGACAGAGGATGGAAACACCATATATTTT	CASSLATEDGNTIYF
NA	TRBJ2-7	NA	TRBV24-1	TGTGCCACCAGTGATCAGGGGCCCCCCTACGAGCAGTACTTC	CATSDQGPPYEQYF
NA	TRBJ2-3	NA	TRBV7-9	TGTGCCAGCAGCCTACGACAGGGACTAGATACGCAGTATTTT	CASSLRQGLDTQYF
NA	TRBJ2-7	once	TRBV27	TGTGCCAGCAGTTTATTATCCGGGGAGAGGCACTACGAGCAGTACTTC	CASSLLSGERHYEQYF
TRBD1	TRBJ1-4	NA	TRBV11-2	TGTGCCAGCAGCTCCTTACAGGGGGCGCGGGAAAAACTGTTTTTT	CASSSLQGAREKLFF
NA	TRBJ2-3	NA	TRBV29-1	TGCAGCGTCAAGACAGCTGCAGATACGCAGTATTTT	CSVKTAADTQYF
TRBD1	TRBJ2-2	NA	TRBV3-1/TRBV3-2	TGTGCCAGCAGCCAAGCGACAGGGGGGACCGGGGAGCTGTTTTTT	CASSQATGGTGELFF
TRBD1	TRBJ2-5	NA	TRBV5-1	TGCGCCAGCAGCTCATCTTACAGGGGCCAAGAGACCCAGTACTTC	CASSSSYRGQETQYF